Listed here is a single T cell receptor beta chain. The antigen remains unidentified. The sample originates from a study of cytomegalovirus exposure and HLA in healthy donors. Study results and limitations: Whilst most TCR sequences proved rare, a subset of public TCRs occurred across many donors. The listing of roughly 160 TCR beta chains classed them as cytomegalovirus-associated. Confirmation in vitro established that a few CMV-associated chains were specific for CMV antigens.

Sequencing was performed with immunoSEQ multiplex PCR; in TCRdb, only in-frame clones are kept and a portion is missing. The data contain fewer than 200,000 clones, 75% to 90% of them singletons. The donors formed part of the roughly 110-subject validation cohort, distinct from the roughly 620-subject first cohort. Germline CDR1 is LGHNA and CDR2 is YSLEER. The germline V and J ends were trimmed by 0 bases and 7 bases, with 13 bases remaining between them. This CDR3 comprises 15 residues. The chain links TRBV4-3 to TRBJ2-1; D is perhaps TRBD2 (6 bases). Material for sequencing was PBMCs. The clonotype was recovered from a woman aged 18-29 years in good health and CMV-seronegative. This chain's CDR3 is CASSQDSGLYNEQFF. The CDR3 coding sequence is TGCGCCAGCAGCCAAGATTCGGGACTCTATAATGAGCAGTTCTTC.